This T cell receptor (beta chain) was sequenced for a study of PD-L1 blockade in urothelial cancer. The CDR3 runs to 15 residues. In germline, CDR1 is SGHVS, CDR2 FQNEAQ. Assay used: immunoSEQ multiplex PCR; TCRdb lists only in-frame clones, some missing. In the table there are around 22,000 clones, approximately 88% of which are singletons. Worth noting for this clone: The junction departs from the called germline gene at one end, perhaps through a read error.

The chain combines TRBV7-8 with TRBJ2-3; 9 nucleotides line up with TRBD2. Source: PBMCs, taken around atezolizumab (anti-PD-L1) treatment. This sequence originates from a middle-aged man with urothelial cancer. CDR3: CASSVAGAITDTQYF. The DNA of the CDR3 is TGTGCCAGCAGCGTAGCGGGGGCCATCACAGATACGCAGTATTTT.